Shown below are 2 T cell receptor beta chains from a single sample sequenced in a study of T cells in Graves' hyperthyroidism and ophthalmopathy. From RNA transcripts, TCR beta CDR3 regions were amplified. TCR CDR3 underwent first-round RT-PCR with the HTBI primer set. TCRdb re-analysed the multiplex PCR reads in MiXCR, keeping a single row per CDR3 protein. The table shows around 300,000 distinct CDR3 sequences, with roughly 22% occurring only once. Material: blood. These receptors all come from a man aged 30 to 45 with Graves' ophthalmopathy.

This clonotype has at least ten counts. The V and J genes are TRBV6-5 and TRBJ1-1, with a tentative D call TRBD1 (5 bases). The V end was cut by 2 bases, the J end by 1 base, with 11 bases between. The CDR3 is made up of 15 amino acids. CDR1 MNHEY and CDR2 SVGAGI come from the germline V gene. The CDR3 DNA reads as TGTGCCAGCAGTTACGGCGGCAGGGAGAACACTGAAGCTTTCTTT. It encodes CASSYGGRENTEAFF.

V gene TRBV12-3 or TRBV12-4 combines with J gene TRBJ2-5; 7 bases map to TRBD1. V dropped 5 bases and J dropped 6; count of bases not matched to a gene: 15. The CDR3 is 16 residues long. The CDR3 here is CASSPTRDRGTKTQYF. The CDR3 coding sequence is TGTGCCAGCAGTCCAACCCGGGACAGAGGAACTAAGACCCAGTACTTC.